Detailed here is one T cell receptor beta chain. Its antigen is unknown. Germline V gene lookup returns CDR1 SGHRS and CDR2 YFSETQ. The CDR3 loop spans 16 amino acids. The source of the sample is a study of T cells expressing NK-cell markers. For the study at large: Repertoires of TCR beta were obtained from T cells sorted as CD3+CD56+NKG2C+, CD3+CD56+NKG2C- and CD3+CD56-NKG2C+. The eight sequenced donors comprised seven who were HCMV-seropositive and one who was seronegative. Study observations and caveats: The same clonotypes also predominated in the CD3+CD56-NKG2C+ fraction of a handful of donors.

The TCR beta cDNA came from 5'RACE template switching with UMIs. Using the 5' RACE reads, TCRdb records one entry per CDR3 protein without DNA. In all, the sample yields about 460,000 distinct CDR3 sequences. Sequencing input: blood T cells: a sorted CD56 or NKG2C T cell subset, CD4+ or CD8+ T cells, or bulk PBMC T cells (not recorded which). The rearrangement joins TRBV5-1 to TRBJ2-1; TCRdb designates TRBD1, a call that cannot be tested without DNA. The clonotype was recovered from a woman between 50 and 59 years old in good health. Here the CDR3 reads CASTYLMTGGSDEQFF.